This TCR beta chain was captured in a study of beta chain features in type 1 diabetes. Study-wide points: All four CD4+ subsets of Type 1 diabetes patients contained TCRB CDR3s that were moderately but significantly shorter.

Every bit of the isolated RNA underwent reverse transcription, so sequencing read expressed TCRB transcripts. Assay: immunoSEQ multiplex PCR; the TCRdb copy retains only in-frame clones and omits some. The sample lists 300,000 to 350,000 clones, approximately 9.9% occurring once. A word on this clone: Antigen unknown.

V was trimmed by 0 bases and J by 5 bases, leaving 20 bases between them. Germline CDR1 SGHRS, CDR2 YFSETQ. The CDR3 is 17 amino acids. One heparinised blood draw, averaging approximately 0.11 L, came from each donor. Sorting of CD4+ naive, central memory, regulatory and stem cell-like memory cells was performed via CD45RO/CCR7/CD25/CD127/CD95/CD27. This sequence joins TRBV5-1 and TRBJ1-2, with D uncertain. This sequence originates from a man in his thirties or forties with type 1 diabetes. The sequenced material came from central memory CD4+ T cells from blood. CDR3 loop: CASSLDRDTRRAYGYTF. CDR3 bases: TGCGCCAGCAGCTTGGATCGAGACACGAGAAGGGCGTATGGCTACACCTTC. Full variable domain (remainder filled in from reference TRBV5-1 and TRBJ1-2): KAGVTQTPRYLIKTRGQQVTLSCSPISGHRSVSWYQQTPGQGLQFLFEYFSETQRNKGNFPGRFSGRQFSNSRSEMNVSTLELGDSALYLCASSLDRDTRRAYGYTFGSGTRLTVV.